The present T cell receptor (beta chain) was sequenced within a study of cytomegalovirus exposure and HLA in healthy donors. A word on this clone: What it binds is not known.

Findings and limits, study-wide: One later analysis reportedly identified an Asian-associated ancestry cluster that showed fewer N-insertions than the approximately 600-donor mean.

A multiplex PCR was run with 60 Vbeta primers and 13 Jbeta primers. Original analysis: Later work found 80 million or so unique TCR beta chains, with about 10 million shared. TCRdb's table, derived via immunoSEQ multiplex PCR, lists solely in-frame clones and lacks some. V and J calls and clone size follow that table, whereas D and trimming were derived from the DNA. The sample includes approximately 150,000 clones, about 78% of them seen just once. The origin of this receptor is a woman aged 45-65 years in good health and CMV-seropositive. Sequencing used PBMCs.

The chain's CDR3 is CASSTFPGQQETQYF. The CDR3 DNA reads TGCGCCAGCAGTACCTTCCCGGGACAGCAAGAGACCCAGTACTTC. The chain uses TRBV5-1 and TRBJ2-5; TRBD1 matches at 7 bases. Germline V gives CDR1 SGHRS, CDR2 YFSETQ. The CDR3 totals 15 residues. The junction had 9 bases not matched to a gene; V was cut back by 5 bases and J by 2 bases.